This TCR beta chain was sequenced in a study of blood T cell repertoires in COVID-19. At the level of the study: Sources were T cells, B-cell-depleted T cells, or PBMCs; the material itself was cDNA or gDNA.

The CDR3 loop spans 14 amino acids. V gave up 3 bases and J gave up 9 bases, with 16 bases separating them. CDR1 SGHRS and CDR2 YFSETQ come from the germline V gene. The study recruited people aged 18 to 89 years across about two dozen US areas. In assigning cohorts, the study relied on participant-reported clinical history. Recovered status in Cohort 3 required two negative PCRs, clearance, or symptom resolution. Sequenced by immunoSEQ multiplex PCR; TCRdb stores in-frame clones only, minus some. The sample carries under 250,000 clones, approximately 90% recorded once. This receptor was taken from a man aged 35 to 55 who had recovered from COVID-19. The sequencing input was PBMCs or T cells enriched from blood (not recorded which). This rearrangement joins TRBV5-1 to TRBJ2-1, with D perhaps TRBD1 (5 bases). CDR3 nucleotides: TGCGCCAGCAGCTGGACGGAATGGGGCGGTGAGCAGTTCTTC. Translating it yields CASSWTEWGGEQFF.